The source of this T cell receptor beta chain is a study of a mutant IDH1 vaccine in newly diagnosed glioma. At the level of the study: The study gave patients eight vaccinations in weeks 1, 3, 5, 7, 11, 15, 19, 23.

Trimming took 6 bases from V and 0 from J, leaving 12 bases between them. Germline CDR1 SNHLY, CDR2 FYNNEI. CDR3 length equals 15 residues. Only in-frame clones appear in the TCRdb table, and some are missing; sequencing was by immunoSEQ multiplex PCR. The sample records about 35,000 clones, about four fifths being singletons. This clone was recorded a few times. Antigen unknown. Time point described: week 11, during vaccination. Doses consisted of 300 ug of mutant IDH1 20-mer peptide each, paired with topical imiquimod. The chain links TRBV2 to TRBJ2-1, with a weak D call TRBD1 (5 bases). The source of this sequence is a woman between 25 and 40 years old with glioma. Some clones in this sample may be carry-over from other donors' samples. Sequences were derived from peripheral blood mononuclear cells (PBMCs), sampled from a glioma patient whose treatment included an IDH1 peptide vaccine. CDR3 protein: CASRLDSSSYNEQFF. The CDR3 nucleotides are TGTGCCAGCAGGTTAGACAGTTCCTCCTACAATGAGCAGTTCTTC.